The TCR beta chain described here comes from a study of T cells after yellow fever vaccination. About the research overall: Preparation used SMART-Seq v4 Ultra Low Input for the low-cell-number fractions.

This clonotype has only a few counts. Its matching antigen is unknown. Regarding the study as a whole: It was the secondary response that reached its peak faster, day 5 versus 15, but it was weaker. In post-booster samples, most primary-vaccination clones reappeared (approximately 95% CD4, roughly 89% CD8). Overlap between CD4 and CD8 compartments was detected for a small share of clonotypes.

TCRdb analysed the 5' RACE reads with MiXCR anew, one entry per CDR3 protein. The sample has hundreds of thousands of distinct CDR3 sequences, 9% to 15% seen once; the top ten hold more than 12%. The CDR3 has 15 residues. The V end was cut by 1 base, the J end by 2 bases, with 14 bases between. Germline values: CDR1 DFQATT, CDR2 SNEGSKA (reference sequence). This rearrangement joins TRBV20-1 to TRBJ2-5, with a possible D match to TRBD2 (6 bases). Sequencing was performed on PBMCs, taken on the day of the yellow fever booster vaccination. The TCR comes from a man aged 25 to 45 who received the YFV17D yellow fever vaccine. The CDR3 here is CSARVPGTVQETQYF. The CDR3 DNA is TGCAGTGCTAGAGTTCCCGGGACTGTACAAGAGACCCAGTACTTC.